A single T cell receptor (beta chain) is shown here with its context. This specimen belongs to a study of PD-1 blockade in classical Hodgkin lymphoma. Every patient had relapsed following autologous stem cell transplantation, and cohorts differed in brentuximab vedotin exposure. The repertoire was sequenced with immunoSEQ multiplex PCR; TCRdb's copy has only in-frame clones and lacks some. The data contain 20,000 to 25,000 clones, 77% of them seen just once; the ten biggest clones take up 35% to 50%. The TCR sequence derives from a human donor with classical Hodgkin lymphoma. Sample: peripheral blood mononuclear cells (PBMCs), taken before the second cycle of nivolumab.

The CDR3 sequence is CASSLAGALFYEQYF. CDR3 bases: TGTGCCAGCAGCTTAGCAGGGGCCTTATTCTACGAGCAGTACTTC. The rearrangement uses TRBV7-9 and TRBJ2-7, with D perhaps TRBD1 (5 bases). Germline lookup yields CDR1 SEHNR and CDR2 FQNEAQ (reference sequence). V was shortened by 0 bases and J by 3 bases, with 12 bases between the two germline ends. The CDR3 is made up of 15 amino acids.